This entry lists 21 T cell receptor beta chains sequenced from one sample in a study of CD8 T cells in ankylosing spondylitis. TCRdb processed the 5' RACE reads anew with MiXCR; each CDR3 protein has one entry. The data hold more than 600,000 distinct CDR3 sequences, with 19% observed a single time. Study-level points and caveats: Ankylosing spondylitis blood seemed to carry a telltale TCR beta motif made of about 8 highly homologous variants.

The antigens of these receptors remain unknown. Sequencing was done on a sample of blood, either unsorted or a sorted T cell fraction (not recorded which). The receptors were gathered from a male donor with ankylosing spondylitis.

The chain has TRBV5-5 and TRBJ2-1, with a weak D call TRBD2 (5 bases). The CDR3 is 16 amino acids. Germline values: CDR1 SGHKS, CDR2 YYEKEE (reference sequence). V was clipped by 2 bases and J by 2 bases, with 14 bases between them. The CDR3 reads CASSLRAEPAYNEQFF. The CDR3, as DNA: TGTGCCAGCAGCTTACGAGCGGAGCCCGCCTACAATGAGCAGTTCTTC.

This clonotype was recorded a few times. This sequence joins TRBV20-1 and TRBJ2-5; D uncertain. V gave up 0 bases and J gave up 5 bases, with 16 bases separating them. The CDR3 loop spans 15 amino acids. The germline CDR1 and CDR2 sequences are DFQATT and SNEGSKA (reference sequence). In nucleotides, the CDR3 is TGCAGTGCTAGAGATCGTAGGAGTGGTTCGGAGACCCAGTACTTC. As protein: CSARDRRSGSETQYF.

V and J are TRBV5-1 and TRBJ2-2, with D hard to call. The ends were cut back, 1 base at V and 2 bases at J, with 6 bases in the middle. CDR1 is SGHRS, CDR2 YFSETQ, per germline. The length of the CDR3 is 14 residues. The CDR3 loop reads CASSLLSNTGELFF. CDR3 DNA sequence: TGCGCCAGCAGCTTGCTAAGTAACACCGGGGAGCTGTTTTTT.

The chain has TRBV7-9 and TRBJ2-7; 10 nucleotides agree with TRBD2. The CDR3 is 14 residues long. CDR1 is SEHNR and CDR2 is FQNEAQ in the germline V gene (reference sequence). Losses at the gene ends were 5 bases for V and 6 bases for J; bases not matched to a gene: 7. CDR3 coding DNA: TGTGCCAGCAGCCCGGTTCTAGCGGGGGTCGAGCAGTACTTC. Residues: CASSPVLAGVEQYF. The full variable domain, rest sourced from reference TRBV7-9 and TRBJ2-7, is DTGVSQNPRHKITKRGQNVTFRCDPISEHNRLYWYRQTLGQGPEFLTYFQNEAQLEKSRLLSDRFSAERPKGSFSTLEIQRTEQGDSAMYLCASSPVLAGVEQYFGPGTRLTVT.

This clonotype was picked up a small number of times. The rearrangement joins TRBV12-3 or TRBV12-4 to TRBJ2-1; D perhaps matches TRBD1 (6 bases). The CDR3 is 15 amino acids. The V and J ends lost 5 bases and 3 bases respectively, with 14 bases between them. DNA for the CDR3: TGTGCCAGCAGTGCCCCGGGACAACTCTACAATGAGCAGTTCTTC. The encoded protein is CASSAPGQLYNEQFF.

This chain links TRBV7-8 with TRBJ2-7, with 10 bases that match TRBD2. The CDR3 is made up of 18 amino acids. Germline lookup yields CDR1 SGHVS and CDR2 FQNEAQ. With 1 base clipped from V and 1 base from J, the junction kept 10 bases outside the gene matches. The CDR3 bases are TGTGCCAGCAGCTTAGTCCCCTCTAGCGGGAGTCGGTCCTACGAGCAGTACTTC. Amino acids: CASSLVPSSGSRSYEQYF.

This clonotype was seen a handful of times. This chain uses TRBV29-1 with TRBJ2-2; D gene ambiguous. Germline V lookup: CDR1 SQVTM, CDR2 ANQGSEA. The CDR3 has 14 residues. V was cut by 4 bases and J by 7 bases, with 16 bases left in between. CDR3 amino acids: CSVAVGSHHGELFF. For the CDR3, the DNA is TGCAGCGTTGCAGTGGGCAGCCATCACGGGGAGCTGTTTTTT.

The CDR3: CASSRSSVLDEQFF. CDR3 coding DNA: TGTGCCAGCAGCCGTTCCAGTGTGCTCGATGAGCAGTTCTTC. The V and J genes are TRBV7-7 and TRBJ2-1; D gene unclear. Per germline, CDR1 SSHAT and CDR2 FNYEAQ (reference sequence). The CDR3 length is 14 residues. V shed 5 bases and J shed 8 bases, with 16 bases lying between them. The complete variable domain, with remaining parts taken from reference TRBV7-7 and TRBJ2-1, reads GAGVSQSPRYKVTKRGQDVTLRCDPISSHATLYWYQQALGQGPEFLTYFNYEAQPDKSGLPSDRFSAERPEGSISTLTIQRTEQRDSAMYRCASSRSSVLDEQFFGPGTRLTVL.

This clonotype appeared a few times. The chain has TRBV4-2 and TRBJ2-5, with 7 positions matching TRBD1. The germline CDR1 and CDR2 sequences are LGHNA and YNFKEQ. The CDR3 is 15 amino acids. Trimming took 0 bases from V and 5 from J; bases not matched to a gene: 6. CDR3 DNA sequence: TGTGCCAGCAGCCAAGAGGGCAGGGGGTGGGAGACCCAGTACTTC. Encoded protein: CASSQEGRGWETQYF.

This clonotype was recorded only once. This chain links TRBV6-1 with TRBJ1-4, with D perhaps matching TRBD1 (5 bases). Trimming stripped 5 bases from V and 6 bases from J, with 19 bases between. Germline CDR1 is MNHNS and CDR2 is SASEGT. The CDR3 is 16 residues long. CDR3 residues: CASSPSFDSYYEKLFF. The CDR3 bases are TGTGCCAGCAGTCCTTCCTTCGACAGCTACTATGAAAAACTGTTTTTT.

V is TRBV19 and J is TRBJ1-4; D remains unclear. The CDR3 contains 14 residues. Germline V lookup: CDR1 LNHDA, CDR2 SQIVND (reference sequence). With 5 bases removed from V and 4 bases from J, the gap between germline ends came to 11 bases. The CDR3 sequence is CASSGSAYNEKLFF. CDR3 nucleotides: TGTGCCAGTAGTGGGTCCGCCTATAATGAAAAACTGTTTTTT.

This clonotype appeared many times. The chain uses TRBV29-1 and TRBJ1-1; 8 nucleotides match TRBD1. Germline CDR1 SQVTM, CDR2 ANQGSEA. Trimming at V came to 6 bases and at J to 3 bases, leaving 6 bases not matched to a gene. The CDR3 sequence is 13 residues long. The CDR3 reads CSVDRGRDTEAFF. The CDR3 region has the DNA TGCAGCGTAGACAGGGGTAGGGACACTGAAGCTTTCTTT.

V gene TRBV5-1 combines with J gene TRBJ2-3; 13 bases agree with TRBD2. V lost 3 bases to trimming and J lost 6 bases; unmatched junction nucleotides: 7. The germline V gene encodes CDR1 SGHRS and CDR2 YFSETQ. The CDR3 is 16 amino acids. The CDR3: CASSSQLAGGPDTQYF. The CDR3 DNA is TGCGCCAGCAGCTCACAACTAGCGGGGGGGCCTGATACGCAGTATTTT.

The chain uses TRBV3-1 and TRBJ2-5; tentatively, D is TRBD1 or TRBD2 (5 bases each). V lost 1 base and J 1 base, leaving 16 bases between the germline ends. The germline V gene has CDR1 LGHDT and CDR2 YNNKEL (reference sequence). The CDR3 is 17 residues long. CDR3 amino acids: CASSQVLSWDRQETQYF. CDR3 bases: TGTGCCAGCAGCCAAGTTCTCTCGTGGGACCGCCAAGAGACCCAGTACTTC.

This chain links TRBV2 with TRBJ1-2, with D perhaps TRBD1 (5 bases). V was clipped by 4 bases and J by 2 bases, with 14 bases between them. Looked up from germline, CDR1 is SNHLY and CDR2 is FYNNEI. This CDR3 spans 15 amino acids. CDR3 residues: CASSVERGGNYGYTF. The CDR3 coding sequence is TGTGCCAGCAGTGTGGAAAGGGGAGGAAACTATGGCTACACCTTC.

The gene calls are TRBV29-1 and TRBJ2-1, with 7 positions matching TRBD1. Germline CDR1 and CDR2: SQVTM and ANQGSEA. The CDR3 extends over 15 amino acids. The V and J ends lost 4 bases and 2 bases, in that order; junction bases with no gene match: 8. In DNA, the CDR3 is TGCAGCGTTGCCACAGGGGAAACTACCTACAATGAGCAGTTCTTC. Its protein is CSVATGETTYNEQFF.

CDR3: CASSQWPDEQFF. The CDR3 nucleotides read TGTGCCAGCAGCCAATGGCCGGATGAGCAGTTCTTC. The chain uses TRBV14 and TRBJ2-1, with D uncertain. Germline loops: CDR1 SGHDN, CDR2 FVKESK. V was shortened by 2 bases and J by 8 bases, with 7 bases between the two germline ends. This CDR3 is built from 12 residues.

This clonotype was counted a few times. The rearrangement joins TRBV6-1 to TRBJ2-2; D could derive from TRBD1 or TRBD2 (7 bases each). This CDR3 spans 15 amino acids. The V end lost 5 bases, the J end lost 3 bases, and 13 bases lay between the germline ends. Germline V gene lookup returns CDR1 MNHNS and CDR2 SASEGT. The CDR3 DNA follows: TGTGCCAGCAGTAGAGGGAGGGGGCACACCGGGGAGCTGTTTTTT. Translation: CASSRGRGHTGELFF.

A few counts support this clonotype. The chain carries TRBV6-5 and TRBJ2-3, with D maybe TRBD2 (6 bases). Germline loops: CDR1 MNHEY, CDR2 SVGAGI. This CDR3 region has 15 residues. V was pared by 1 base and J by 5 bases, with 13 bases between. This CDR3 is CASSYWGSGVDTQYF. CDR3 sequence (DNA): TGTGCCAGCAGTTACTGGGGGTCGGGGGTAGATACGCAGTATTTT.

This clonotype has a handful of counts. The chain recombines TRBV24-1 with TRBJ2-1, with D unclear. V shed 0 bases and J shed 5 bases, with 4 bases lying between them. This CDR3 is 13 amino acids long. Germline V gene data show CDR1 as KGHDR and CDR2 as SFDVKD. The CDR3 DNA follows: TGTGCCACCAGTGATTTGACGGACAATGAGCAGTTCTTC. It translates to CATSDLTDNEQFF.

This clonotype occurred a few times. The chain joins TRBV20-1 to TRBJ2-3; TRBD2 might be the D (5 bases). The V end lost 1 base, the J end lost 6 bases, and 17 bases lay between the germline ends. The CDR3 has 15 residues. Germline loops: CDR1 DFQATT, CDR2 SNEGSKA (reference sequence). The CDR3 DNA sequence: TGCAGTGCTAGAGGATTAGCGAGAGCCTCGGATACGCAGTATTTT. Its protein product is CSARGLARASDTQYF.